Only a few counts were recorded for the clone carrying this TCR beta chain. This entry comes from a study of identical twins. TCRdb re-called the 5' RACE reads with MiXCR, one entry per CDR3 protein. The sample records some 790,000 distinct CDR3 sequences, 18% being singletons. This CDR3 region has 17 residues. Looked up from germline, CDR1 is SGHRS and CDR2 is YFSETQ. V dropped 3 bases and J dropped 2; count of bases not matched to a gene: 11. The sample was also reused in another study, on T cells expressing NK-cell markers.

The chain is built from TRBV5-1 and TRBJ2-3, with 8 bases identical to TRBD2. The receptor was derived from a woman younger than 35 in good health. The source material was PBMCs. The CDR3 here is CASSSGREDRYTDTQYF. Written as DNA, the CDR3 is TGCGCCAGCAGCTCGGGGCGGGAGGATAGGTACACAGATACGCAGTATTTT.